This TCR beta chain was recovered during a study of shared clonotypes between healthy human individuals. Study-wide findings and caveats: A small donor pool kept down the genetic and exposure-history diversity that was represented.

In its sample, this clone was seen once. Its antigen is not known. As originally analysed: Filtering of immunoSEQ junctional sequences could not match full-length read filtering. The data were produced by immunoSEQ multiplex PCR, yet TCRdb's version contains in-frame clones alone and is incomplete. V and J calls and clone size are as listed in that table; D and trimming were resolved from the DNA. The sample yields under 600,000 clones, around 97% seen once. The germline V gene has CDR1 SNHLY and CDR2 FYNNEI. V lost 8 bases to trimming and J lost 9 bases, with 14 bases between them. This CDR3 is 13 amino acids long.

The sequenced material came from naive CD4+ T cells sorted from blood. Subset here: CD45RA+ positively selected. This chain connects TRBV2 to TRBJ1-6, with D perhaps matching TRBD1 (5 bases). This sequence was found in a woman under 40 in good health. The CDR3 bases are TGTGCCAGCGGACGACTCCAGGGTTCACCCCTCCACTTT. Translation gives CASGRLQGSPLHF.